A single sample is the source of the 17 T cell receptor beta chains below, sequenced in a study of T-cell memory formation after mild COVID-19. Each CDR3 protein gets one entry after TCRdb re-called the 5' RACE reads with MiXCR. Here the sample spans about 160,000 distinct CDR3 sequences, around a third being singletons. Sequencing used PBMCs or a T cell subset sorted from them (not recorded which). The receptors shown here come from an adult woman who had mild COVID-19 (a few samples of this study predate the infection). Cell type and time point are not known.

The chain has TRBV20-1 and TRBJ2-7; D perhaps matches TRBD2 (6 bases). Trimming stripped 2 bases from V and 2 bases from J, with 16 bases between. The CDR3 extends over 15 amino acids. CDR1 and CDR2 from the germline V gene are DFQATT and SNEGSKA (reference sequence). The CDR3 here is CSARTFSGPTYEQYF. CDR3 DNA sequence: TGCAGTGCTAGAACGTTTAGCGGACCCACCTACGAGCAGTACTTC.

The J gene is TRBJ2-5, the V gene TRBV11-2, with 8 bases identical to TRBD2. Germline CDR1 and CDR2: SGHAT and FQNNGV. The junction had 9 bases not matched to a gene; V was cut back by 0 bases and J by 3 bases. This CDR3 spans 17 amino acids. The CDR3 is CASSLEVQRGSKETQYF. The CDR3 DNA reads as TGTGCCAGCAGCTTAGAGGTCCAGCGGGGGTCCAAAGAGACCCAGTACTTC.

This clonotype has just a few counts. The chain employs TRBV5-5 and TRBJ2-1, with 8 bases identical to TRBD1. This CDR3 region has 17 residues. Trimming removed 0 bases from V and 1 base from J; junction bases left unmatched: 6. The germline V gene has CDR1 SGHKS and CDR2 YYEKEE (reference sequence). This CDR3 reads CASSLGAGGLSYNEQFF. The CDR3 DNA is TGTGCCAGCAGCTTGGGGGCAGGGGGCTTGTCCTACAATGAGCAGTTCTTC.

This clonotype came up a few times. V and J are TRBV19 and TRBJ2-5, with D tentatively TRBD1 (5 bases). V was pared by 7 bases and J by 2 bases, with 20 bases between. The CDR3 extends over 16 amino acids. Germline loops: CDR1 LNHDA, CDR2 SQIVND (reference sequence). The CDR3 bases are TGTGCCAGTACTCAGGGCGCCGGTGTATTTCAAGAGACCCAGTACTTC. This encodes CASTQGAGVFQETQYF.

Ten or more counts support this clonotype. The gene calls are TRBV3-1 and TRBJ2-3, with unresolved D. Looked up from germline, CDR1 is LGHDT and CDR2 is YNNKEL (reference sequence). The CDR3 contains 12 residues. V lost 1 base and J lost 6, with 5 bases in between. The CDR3 is CASSQGVDTQYF. CDR3 DNA sequence: TGTGCCAGCAGCCAAGGAGTGGATACGCAGTATTTT.

This clonotype was counted a few times. This chain joins TRBV12-3 or TRBV12-4 and TRBJ2-7, with D perhaps TRBD1 (6 bases). The CDR3 length is 13 residues. The V end was cut by 2 bases, the J end by 2 bases, with 7 bases between. Here the CDR3 reads CASSLQGPYEQYF. The CDR3 coding sequence is TGTGCCAGCAGTTTACAGGGGCCCTACGAGCAGTACTTC.

Here the CDR3 DNA reads TGTGCCAGCAGCTACCGGGGGAATGAGCAGTTCTTC. As protein: CASSYRGNEQFF. This sequence joins TRBV11-2 and TRBJ2-1; possibly TRBD2 for D (6 bases). The CDR3 is 12 amino acids. V lost 4 bases, J lost 7 bases, and 8 bases lay in between. The germline V gene has CDR1 SGHAT and CDR2 FQNNGV.

This rearrangement joins TRBV9 to TRBJ2-3; no definite D call. The CDR3 runs to 15 residues. Germline V lookup: CDR1 SGDLS, CDR2 YYNGEE. The V gene lost 0 bases and the J gene lost 3 bases, with 11 bases spanning the gap. In DNA, the CDR3 is TGTGCCAGCAGCGTAGTTGAGAGAAGGACAGATACGCAGTATTTT. The encoded protein is CASSVVERRTDTQYF.

V usage is TRBV12-3 or TRBV12-4 and J usage is TRBJ1-5; 7 bases line up with TRBD1. The CDR3 covers 16 residues. V gave up 5 bases and J gave up 4 bases; unmatched junction bases: 11. For the CDR3, the DNA is TGTGCCAGCAGTCTCTTTTGGACAGGCGTTAATCAGCCCCAGCATTTT. Protein sequence: CASSLFWTGVNQPQHF.

This chain links TRBV7-8 with TRBJ2-3; tentatively, D is TRBD2 (5 bases). The CDR3 is 15 amino acids. V was trimmed by 5 bases and J by 4 bases, leaving 16 bases between them. Germline values: CDR1 SGHVS, CDR2 FQNEAQ. The CDR3, as DNA: TGTGCCAGCAGCGGCAGCGGAAGCCGGGCAGATACGCAGTATTTT. Protein sequence: CASSGSGSRADTQYF.

The chain recombines TRBV7-9 with TRBJ2-7; D may match TRBD1 or TRBD2 (6 bases each). In germline, CDR1 is SEHNR, CDR2 FQNEAQ (reference sequence). V was pared by 4 bases and J by 3 bases, with 13 bases between. The CDR3 has 14 residues. CDR3 amino acids: CASSSRDNFYEQYF. The CDR3 nucleotides are TGTGCCAGCAGCTCGCGGGACAACTTCTACGAGCAGTACTTC.

The CDR3 coding sequence is TGCAGTGCGAGGACAGGCCAAGAGACCCAGTACTTC. Its protein product is CSARTGQETQYF. J is TRBJ2-5 and V is TRBV20-1; TRBD1 matches at 7 bases. Trimming took 6 bases from V and 1 from J; bases not matched to a gene: 2. The CDR3 spans 12 residues. Germline-derived CDR1 and CDR2 are DFQATT and SNEGSKA (reference sequence).

The rearrangement links TRBV30 to TRBJ2-7; D may match TRBD1 or TRBD2 (5 bases each). CDR1 is GTSNPN, CDR2 SVGIG, per germline (reference sequence). This CDR3 region has 12 residues. The V end lost 2 bases, the J end lost 3 bases, and 8 bases lay between the germline ends. CDR3 sequence reads: CAWSTRGYEQYF. CDR3 DNA: TGTGCCTGGAGTACTAGGGGCTACGAGCAGTACTTC. Variable domain in full (rest from reference TRBV30 and TRBJ2-7): SQTIHQWPATLVQPVGSPLSLECTVEGTSNPNLYWYRQAAGRGLQLLFYSVGIGQISSEVPQNLSASRPQDRQFILSSKKLLLSDSGFYLCAWSTRGYEQYFGPGTRLTVT.

This clonotype was seen once. The chain joins TRBV6-6 to TRBJ1-1, with D hard to call. The CDR3 extends over 13 amino acids. From germline, CDR1 is MNHNY and CDR2 SVGAGI (reference sequence). Trimming removed 2 bases from V and 4 bases from J, with 8 bases in between. The DNA of the CDR3 is TGTGCCAGCAGTTACAGGGAAGGCACTGAAGCTTTCTTT. It translates to CASSYREGTEAFF.

For this clonotype: One end of the junction does not line up with germline, which may come from a read error. This chain links TRBV4-1 with TRBJ2-1; the match to TRBD2 covers 7 bases. The CDR3 loop spans 17 amino acids. Germline V gene lookup returns CDR1 MGHRA and CDR2 YSYEKL. Here the CDR3 reads CDSSQTSAGVIYNEQFF. The CDR3 bases are TGCGACAGCAGCCAAACCTCGGCGGGAGTAATCTACAATGAGCAGTTCTTC.

The chain recombines TRBV7-2 with TRBJ2-7; D call uncertain. Deletions cut 4 bases from V and 5 bases from J, with 12 bases between. The CDR3 contains 13 residues. Looked up from germline, CDR1 is SGHTA and CDR2 is FQGNSA. CDR3: CASSSPGHHEQYF. CDR3 nucleotide sequence: TGTGCCAGCAGCTCCCCCGGCCACCACGAGCAGTACTTC.

The chain couples TRBV2 to TRBJ2-1; D tentatively fits TRBD1 or TRBD2 (6 bases each). CDR3 size: 15 residues. CDR1 is SNHLY, CDR2 FYNNEI, per germline. Trimming took 6 bases from V and 9 from J, leaving 21 bases between them. The CDR3 DNA reads TGTGCCAGCAGGCCGGCGGGGTCGGGGGCCGGTGAGCAGTTCTTC. As protein: CASRPAGSGAGEQFF.